Described below is a single TCR beta chain sequence and its context. This sample was taken from a study of blood T cell repertoires in COVID-19. Clones were read by immunoSEQ multiplex PCR, and TCRdb kept only the in-frame ones, dropping some. The sample includes about 370,000 clones, around 87% seen only once; the top ten take 10%. Trimming removed 0 bases from V and 7 bases from J, with 9 bases in between. CDR3 length: 13 amino acids. From germline, CDR1 is WNHNN and CDR2 SYGVQD (reference sequence). The sample taken for sequencing was peripheral blood. This sequence was found in a woman in her thirties with COVID-19, enrolled during active disease. J is TRBJ2-5 and V is TRBV10-1, with D maybe TRBD2 (6 bases). The CDR3 bases are TGCGCCAGCAGTGAGTCGGCGCGGGGGACCCAGTACTTC. This codes for CASSESARGTQYF.